These T cell receptor beta chains were read from a single sample in a study of shared clonotypes between healthy human individuals. Assay used: immunoSEQ multiplex PCR; TCRdb lists only in-frame clones, some missing. The data contain about half a million clones, 70% to 80% of them singletons. Sequencing was done on a sample of PBMCs. Receptors originate from a woman aged 35 to 49 in good health. Some clones in this sample may be carry-over from other donors' samples. CDR3s include the opening cysteine and the closing phenylalanine or tryptophan. Each record gives: V gene, clone size, D gene, J gene, CDR3 length, CDR3 protein, CDR3 DNA. A D gene is named only where the DNA matches it firmly. Rows may omit the clone size; those that give it use once, few, many or a size class.

V: TRBV7-9; size: NA; D: NA; J: TRBJ2-2; length: 17; CDR3: CASSLVLGPPGTGELFF; DNA: TGTGCCAGCAGCTTAGTTTTGGGACCGCCCGGGACCGGGGAGCTGTTTTTT
V: TRBV27; size: NA; D: NA; J: TRBJ2-2; length: 15; CDR3: CASSLLGATTGELFF; DNA: TGTGCCAGCAGTTTACTGGGAGCGACCACCGGGGAGCTGTTTTTT
V: TRBV9; size: NA; D: NA; J: TRBJ2-1; length: 13; CDR3: CASSLTHYNEQFF; DNA: TGTGCCAGCAGCTTGACACATTACAATGAGCAGTTCTTC
V: TRBV7-2; size: few; D: NA; J: TRBJ1-4; length: 13; CDR3: CASSSGANEKLFF; DNA: TGTGCCAGCAGCTCCGGGGCTAATGAAAAACTGTTTTTT
V: TRBV19; size: NA; D: NA; J: TRBJ2-3; length: 15; CDR3: CASSMSSTGTDTQYF; DNA: TGTGCCAGTAGTATGAGCTCGACCGGCACAGATACGCAGTATTTT
V: TRBV5-1; size: NA; D: TRBD1; J: TRBJ2-5; length: 14; CDR3: CASSFVDREETQYF; DNA: TGCGCCAGCAGCTTCGTCGACAGGGAAGAGACCCAGTACTTC
V: TRBV19; size: NA; D: TRBD1; J: TRBJ1-5; length: 13; CDR3: CASAGGESQPQHF; DNA: TGTGCCAGTGCAGGGGGCGAGAGTCAGCCCCAGCATTTT
V: TRBV7-9; size: NA; D: TRBD1; J: TRBJ2-7; length: 14; CDR3: CASSLGDRPQQQYF; DNA: TGTGCCAGCAGCCTCGGGGACAGGCCCCAACAGCAGTACTTC
V: TRBV30; size: NA; D: NA; J: TRBJ2-7; length: 15; CDR3: CAWRDPSVGSYEQYF; DNA: TGTGCCTGGAGAGATCCTAGCGTAGGTTCCTACGAGCAGTACTTC
V: TRBV19; size: NA; D: TRBD2; J: TRBJ2-2; length: 16; CDR3: CASSTVAGSNTGELFF; DNA: TGTGCCAGTAGTACAGTAGCGGGTTCGAACACCGGGGAGCTGTTTTTT
V: TRBV6-6; size: NA; D: NA; J: TRBJ1-1; length: 11; CDR3: CASHRRDEDFF; DNA: TGTGCCAGCCACCGCCGTGACGAAGATTTCTTT
V: TRBV4-1; size: NA; D: NA; J: TRBJ1-5; length: 13; CDR3: CASSQWGGQPQHF; DNA: TGCGCCAGCAGCCAATGGGGTGGCCAGCCCCAGCATTTT
V: TRBV7-7; size: NA; D: TRBD2; J: TRBJ2-1; length: 17; CDR3: CASSHGTSGSPYNEQFF; DNA: TGTGCCAGCAGCCACGGGACTAGCGGGAGTCCCTACAATGAGCAGTTCTTC
V: TRBV30; size: once; D: TRBD2; J: TRBJ2-5; length: 14; CDR3: CAWSGTGGRETQYF; DNA: TGTGCCTGGAGTGGCACGGGAGGACGTGAGACCCAGTACTTC
V: TRBV25-1; size: NA; D: NA; J: TRBJ1-2; length: 11; CDR3: CASSSIYGYTF; DNA: TGTGCCAGCAGTTCAATTTATGGCTACACCTTC
V: TRBV5-7; size: NA; D: TRBD1; J: TRBJ2-6; length: 15; CDR3: CAGWTGDSGANVLTF; DNA: TGTGCCGGATGGACAGGAGACTCTGGGGCCAACGTCCTGACTTTC
V: TRBV6-4; size: NA; D: TRBD1; J: TRBJ1-3; length: 16; CDR3: CASGRDRKFSGNTIYF; DNA: TGTGCCAGCGGCCGGGACAGAAAGTTCTCTGGAAACACCATATATTTT
V: TRBV28; size: NA; D: TRBD1; J: TRBJ2-5; length: 19; CDR3: CASSLVHRVTGDFQETQYF; DNA: TGTGCCAGCAGTTTAGTTCATCGTGTCACAGGGGATTTCCAAGAGACCCAGTACTTC
V: TRBV13; size: NA; D: TRBD2; J: TRBJ2-7; length: 14; CDR3: CASSLGLAGLEQYF; DNA: TGTGCCAGCAGCTTAGGCCTAGCGGGTTTAGAGCAGTACTTC
V: TRBV18; size: NA; D: NA; J: TRBJ2-2; length: 15; CDR3: CASSPRDGRTGELFF; DNA: TGTGCCAGCTCACCACGGGACGGTAGGACCGGGGAGCTGTTTTTT
V: TRBV29-1; size: NA; D: NA; J: TRBJ1-1; length: 13; CDR3: CSVRRTVNTEAFF; DNA: TGCAGCGTCAGGAGAACAGTTAACACTGAAGCTTTCTTT
V: TRBV7-8; size: NA; D: TRBD2; J: TRBJ2-1; length: 17; CDR3: CASSLDLSGRRNNEQFF; DNA: TGTGCCAGCAGCTTAGATCTTAGCGGGAGGAGAAACAATGAGCAGTTCTTC
V: TRBV18; size: once; D: NA; J: TRBJ2-3; length: 13; CDR3: CASSPPTRDTQYF; DNA: TGTGCCAGCTCACCTCCGACACGGGATACGCAGTATTTT
V: TRBV10-3; size: NA; D: NA; J: TRBJ2-1; length: 15; CDR3: CAISESGITYNEQFF; DNA: TGTGCCATCAGTGAGTCAGGGATCACCTACAATGAGCAGTTCTTC
V: TRBV7-6; size: NA; D: NA; J: TRBJ2-7; length: 16; CDR3: CASSLGRHQPLEEQYF; DNA: TGTGCCAGCAGCTTAGGACGCCACCAGCCCCTTGAGGAGCAGTACTTC
V: TRBV7-8; size: NA; D: NA; J: TRBJ2-7; length: 11; CDR3: CASSFINEQYF; DNA: TGTGCCAGCAGCTTTATAAACGAGCAGTACTTC
V: TRBV4-1; size: NA; D: TRBD1; J: TRBJ2-5; length: 14; CDR3: CASSPGQGSETQYF; DNA: TGCGCCAGCAGCCCCGGACAGGGTTCAGAGACCCAGTACTTC
V: TRBV6-1; size: few; D: NA; J: TRBJ1-1; length: 14; CDR3: CASRSPHRNTEAFF; DNA: TGTGCCAGCAGGTCGCCCCACCGTAACACTGAAGCTTTCTTT
V: TRBV28; size: NA; D: NA; J: TRBJ2-7; length: 17; CDR3: CASSSPGTPRSSYEQYF; DNA: TGTGCCAGCAGTTCCCCAGGAACCCCGAGGAGCTCCTACGAGCAGTACTTC
V: TRBV5-1; size: NA; D: NA; J: TRBJ2-5; length: 15; CDR3: CASSLEGLFQETQYF; DNA: TGCGCCAGCAGCTTGGAGGGACTTTTCCAAGAGACCCAGTACTTC
V: TRBV4-1; size: NA; D: NA; J: TRBJ1-1; length: 16; CDR3: CASSHFRAPANTEAFF; DNA: TGCGCCAGCAGCCATTTTAGGGCCCCAGCGAACACTGAAGCTTTCTTT
V: TRBV7-9; size: NA; D: TRBD2; J: TRBJ2-2; length: 16; CDR3: CASSDGLAGSTGELFF; DNA: TGTGCCAGCAGCGATGGACTAGCGGGAAGCACCGGGGAGCTGTTTTTT
V: TRBV19; size: NA; D: TRBD1; J: TRBJ1-5; length: 15; CDR3: CASSARDRGGQPQHF; DNA: TGTGCCAGTAGTGCCCGGGACAGGGGGGGTCAGCCCCAGCATTTT
V: TRBV2; size: NA; D: NA; J: TRBJ2-3; length: 17; CDR3: CASSVSGPPGNLGTQYF; DNA: TGTGCCAGCAGTGTGAGTGGCCCCCCAGGAAATTTAGGGACGCAGTATTTT
V: TRBV2; size: NA; D: TRBD1; J: TRBJ1-4; length: 15; CDR3: CASSALTGDGEKLFF; DNA: TGTGCCAGCAGTGCGTTGACAGGGGATGGTGAAAAACTGTTTTTT
V: TRBV5-4; size: NA; D: TRBD2; J: TRBJ2-5; length: 12; CDR3: CASSGRAETQYF; DNA: TGTGCCAGCAGCGGGAGGGCAGAGACCCAGTACTTC
V: TRBV5-4; size: NA; D: NA; J: TRBJ2-5; length: 15; CDR3: CASSYGSATQETQYF; DNA: TGTGCCAGCAGCTATGGTAGCGCGACCCAAGAGACCCAGTACTTC
V: TRBV11-1; size: NA; D: TRBD2; J: TRBJ2-3; length: 18; CDR3: CASSLSRSWRGSADTQYF; DNA: TGTGCCAGCAGCTTATCAAGAAGTTGGCGCGGGAGTGCAGATACGCAGTATTTT
V: TRBV19; size: NA; D: NA; J: TRBJ2-1; length: 11; CDR3: CASTAGMEQFF; DNA: TGTGCCAGTACAGCAGGTATGGAGCAGTTCTTC
V: TRBV18; size: NA; D: NA; J: TRBJ2-6; length: 17; CDR3: CASSPRVLTSGANVLTF; DNA: TGTGCCAGCTCACCTAGGGTCCTGACCTCTGGGGCCAACGTCCTGACTTTC
V: TRBV7-2; size: NA; D: TRBD2; J: TRBJ2-7; length: 14; CDR3: CASSWAAGDYEQYF; DNA: TGTGCCAGCAGCTGGGCGGCGGGAGACTACGAGCAGTACTTC
V: TRBV19; size: NA; D: NA; J: TRBJ1-5; length: 15; CDR3: CASSIARASNQPQHF; DNA: TGTGCCAGTAGTATTGCGCGAGCGAGCAATCAGCCCCAGCATTTT
V: TRBV18; size: few; D: NA; J: TRBJ2-5; length: 17; CDR3: CASSPPPGGPYQETQYF; DNA: TGTGCCAGCTCACCCCCACCGGGGGGCCCCTACCAAGAGACCCAGTACTTC
V: TRBV9; size: once; D: NA; J: TRBJ2-7; length: 14; CDR3: CASSVGAGHYEQYF; DNA: TGTGCCAGCAGCGTAGGGGCTGGTCACTACGAGCAGTACTTC
V: TRBV5-4; size: many; D: NA; J: TRBJ2-3; length: 13; CDR3: CASSRRGTDTQYF; DNA: TGTGCCAGCAGCCGGCGGGGCACAGATACGCAGTATTTT
V: TRBV28; size: NA; D: TRBD1; J: TRBJ1-1; length: 14; CDR3: CASSYPGQGTEAFF; DNA: TGTGCCAGCAGTTACCCCGGACAGGGAACTGAAGCTTTCTTT
V: TRBV27; size: many; D: NA; J: TRBJ1-2; length: 13; CDR3: CASSSLRDYGYTF; DNA: TGTGCCAGCAGTTCCCTCAGGGACTATGGCTACACCTTC
V: TRBV5-6; size: NA; D: NA; J: TRBJ2-6; length: 15; CDR3: CASTLRGSGANVLTF; DNA: TGTGCCAGCACCCTCCGGGGATCTGGGGCCAACGTCCTGACTTTC
V: TRBV18; size: NA; D: NA; J: TRBJ2-5; length: 14; CDR3: CASSRVKGQETQYF; DNA: TGTGCCAGCTCACGGGTAAAGGGCCAAGAGACCCAGTACTTC
V: TRBV19; size: NA; D: NA; J: TRBJ2-2; length: 18; CDR3: CASSILRLATQDTGELFF; DNA: TGTGCCAGTAGTATCCTCCGTCTAGCGACCCAAGACACCGGGGAGCTGTTTTTT
V: TRBV18; size: NA; D: NA; J: TRBJ1-1; length: 15; CDR3: CASSPREVRNTEAFF; DNA: TGTGCCAGCTCACCACGGGAGGTCCGGAACACTGAAGCTTTCTTT
V: TRBV9; size: once; D: TRBD2; J: TRBJ2-7; length: 15; CDR3: CASSVAGTSGNEQYF; DNA: TGTGCCAGCAGCGTAGCCGGGACTAGCGGGAACGAGCAGTACTTC
V: TRBV11-3; size: NA; D: TRBD2; J: TRBJ2-7; length: 15; CDR3: CASSPGRTSGYEQYF; DNA: TGTGCCAGCAGCCCCGGACGGACTAGCGGCTACGAGCAGTACTTC
V: TRBV10-3; size: NA; D: NA; J: TRBJ2-7; length: 13; CDR3: CAIREGDGNEQYF; DNA: TGTGCCATCAGAGAAGGGGACGGGAACGAGCAGTACTTC